These 14 T cell receptor beta chains were all obtained from the same sample, sequenced in a study of shared clonotypes between healthy human individuals. This table comes from immunoSEQ multiplex PCR, and its TCRdb copy is limited to in-frame clones, with some not included. The table has about 2.4 million clones, 93% seen once. The source material was naive CD4+ T cells from PBMCs. Described subset: CD45RA+ positively selected. Receptors were obtained from a man aged 18-30 years in good health. Some clones in this sample may be carry-over from other donors' samples.

The chain joins TRBV19 to TRBJ1-1; D is perhaps TRBD1 (6 bases). V gave up 3 bases and J gave up 10 bases, with 12 bases separating them. CDR3 size: 12 residues. CDR1 is LNHDA, CDR2 SQIVND, per germline (reference sequence). This CDR3 reads CASSIRGAGAFF. The CDR3 nucleotides read TGTGCCAGTAGTATCCGGGGGGCTGGAGCTTTCTTT.

The chain recombines TRBV28 with TRBJ2-3, with 12 bases fitting TRBD1. This CDR3 is 19 amino acids long. Germline V CDR1 and CDR2: MDHEN, SYDVKM. Unmatched junction bases numbered 9, after V lost 0 bases and J lost 2 bases. CDR3 protein: CASSLWGTGGTTDTDTQYF. Here the CDR3 DNA reads TGTGCCAGCAGTTTATGGGGGACAGGGGGCACCACCGACACAGATACGCAGTATTTT.

This rearrangement joins TRBV28 to TRBJ1-4; 7 bases are shared with TRBD1. CDR3 size: 16 residues. With V trimmed by 6 bases and J by 0 bases, 7 bases remained unmatched. Germline V lookup: CDR1 MDHEN, CDR2 SYDVKM. The CDR3 here is CASRKYRGTTNEKLFF. The CDR3 coding sequence is TGTGCCAGCAGGAAATACAGGGGAACAACTAATGAAAAACTGTTTTTT.

The chain has TRBV7-9 and TRBJ1-3; no reliable D call. The CDR3 covers 15 residues. Germline CDR1 reads SEHNR; CDR2 reads FQNEAQ (reference sequence). With 2 bases removed from V and 0 bases from J, the gap between germline ends came to 8 bases. For the CDR3, the DNA is TGTGCCAGCAGCTTATTTTTGGTCTCTGGAAACACCATATATTTT. Its protein product is CASSLFLVSGNTIYF.

This clone was counted between two and nine times. The gene calls are TRBV16 and TRBJ2-7, with D perhaps matching TRBD2 (6 bases). V shed 0 bases and J shed 1 base, with 16 bases lying between them. This CDR3 has 17 amino acids. From germline, CDR1 is KGHSY and CDR2 FQNENV. CDR3 nucleotides: TGTGCCAGCAGCCAATCACAGTCGCGTGCGGGATCCTACGAGCAGTACTTC. Amino acids: CASSQSQSRAGSYEQYF.

There are a few counts of this clone. The CDR3 DNA is TGTGCCAGCAGCCCCTCGGGATACACGAACACCGGGGAGCTGTTTTTT. This encodes CASSPSGYTNTGELFF. The chain couples TRBV9 to TRBJ2-2, with D possibly TRBD2 on 5 matching bases. The germline CDR1 and CDR2 sequences are SGDLS and YYNGEE. CDR3 length equals 16 residues. V lost 4 bases and J 0 bases, leaving 13 bases between the germline ends.

The CDR3 region is CASGHRGQADTQYF. The CDR3 DNA follows: TGTGCCAGCGGGCACAGGGGGCAGGCAGATACGCAGTATTTT. The chain combines TRBV2 with TRBJ2-3, with 9 positions matching TRBD1. Per the germline V gene, CDR1 is SNHLY and CDR2 is FYNNEI. The trim removed 8 bases at V and 4 bases at J, leaving 7 bases unmatched. This CDR3 comprises 14 residues.

The chain links TRBV2 to TRBJ1-2; possible D gene TRBD1, 6 bases. The CDR3 totals 14 residues. CDR1 is SNHLY and CDR2 is FYNNEI in the germline V gene. The ends were cut back, 9 bases at V and 6 bases at J, with 20 bases in the middle. The CDR3 DNA sequence: TGTGCCAGTTTTAGACAGGTCCCCGGGGATGGCTACACCTTC. Encoded protein: CASFRQVPGDGYTF. The entire variable domain, with the rest obtained from reference TRBV2 and TRBJ1-2, is as follows: EPEVTQTPSHQVTQMGQEVILRCVPISNHLYFYWYRQILGQKVEFLVSFYNNEISEKSEIFDDQFSVERPDGSNFTLKIRSTKLEDSAMYFCASFRQVPGDGYTFGSGTRLTVV.

The chain combines TRBV7-8 with TRBJ2-1, with 8 bases aligning to TRBD2. After removal of 3 bases from V and 15 bases from J, the junction contained 7 bases not matched to a gene. The CDR3 has 12 amino acids. Germline values: CDR1 SGHVS, CDR2 FQNEAQ. CDR3 sequence: CASSFLAGWGFF. The CDR3 DNA reads as TGTGCCAGCAGCTTTTTAGCGGGATGGGGGTTCTTC.

The DNA for the CDR3 is TGTGCCAGCAGCCCAACTAGGGCGGGCACAGATACGCAGTATTTT. Protein product: CASSPTRAGTDTQYF. The chain joins TRBV7-2 to TRBJ2-3; perhaps TRBD2 as D (5 bases). CDR1 is SGHTA, CDR2 FQGNSA, per germline. The CDR3 has 15 residues. The germline V and J ends were trimmed by 5 bases and 1 base, with 13 bases remaining between them.

The rearrangement links TRBV19 to TRBJ2-3, with TRBD1 matching 10 bases. The length of the CDR3 is 15 residues. Germline trimming cut 3 bases from V and 6 bases from J; bases unmatched to any gene: 6. Germline V gives CDR1 LNHDA, CDR2 SQIVND (reference sequence). CDR3 region: CASSIGQGVWDTQYF. The CDR3 DNA is TGTGCCAGTAGTATCGGACAGGGGGTTTGGGATACGCAGTATTTT.

V gene TRBV4-2 combines with J gene TRBJ2-2; D is uncertain. CDR3 length: 12 residues. Germline V gene sequence: CDR1 LGHNA, CDR2 YNFKEQ. The germline V and J ends were trimmed by 4 bases and 3 bases, with 3 bases remaining between them. For the CDR3, the DNA is TGTGCCAGCAGCCCGGACACCGGGGAGCTGTTTTTT. Translating gives CASSPDTGELFF.

The V gene is TRBV6-5, the J gene TRBJ2-2; 8 bases fit TRBD2. The trim removed 2 bases at V and 13 bases at J, leaving 6 bases unmatched. This CDR3 is built from 13 residues. Germline assignment: CDR1 MNHEY and CDR2 SVGAGI. The CDR3 loop is CASSYARGGRLFF. Written as DNA, the CDR3 is TGTGCCAGCAGTTACGCCCGGGGGGGAAGGCTGTTTTTT.

This clone was picked up a small number of times. This chain links TRBV5-1 with TRBJ1-1, with a possible D match to TRBD1 (5 bases). Germline-derived CDR1 and CDR2 are SGHRS and YFSETQ. Trimming took 0 bases from V and 0 from J, leaving 9 bases between them. The CDR3 runs 15 residues. Written as DNA, the CDR3 is TGCGCCAGCAGCTTGGGGGGCAGAGTGAACACTGAAGCTTTCTTT. Its translation is CASSLGGRVNTEAFF.